One sample yielded the 25 T cell receptor beta chains listed below, sequenced in a study of technical replicates of blood from a few donors. The table came from immunoSEQ multiplex PCR; TCRdb's copy has only in-frame clones and leaves some out. The sample lists over 85,000 clones, about 95% occurring once. The sequenced sample was T cells isolated from PBMCs. All receptors derive from a human donor in good health.

The chain recombines TRBV11-1 with TRBJ2-7; possibly TRBD1 for D (5 bases). This CDR3 is built from 13 residues. V gave up 5 bases and J gave up 7 bases, with 15 bases separating them. Germline-derived CDR1 and CDR2 are SGHAT and FQDESV (reference sequence). CDR3 amino acids: CASSPGHPREQYF. CDR3 nucleotide sequence: TGTGCCAGCAGCCCAGGACACCCTCGGGAGCAGTACTTC.

The V call is TRBV9, the J call TRBJ2-3, with 7 bases aligning to TRBD1. Germline assignment: CDR1 SGDLS and CDR2 YYNGEE. CDR3 length: 14 amino acids. After removal of 4 bases from V and 4 bases from J, the junction contained 6 bases not matched to a gene. CDR3 amino acids: CASSSQGFADTQYF. The CDR3 bases are TGTGCCAGCAGCTCACAGGGGTTTGCAGATACGCAGTATTTT.

The chain couples TRBV14 to TRBJ2-7; D unresolved. The CDR3 runs 14 residues. The ends were cut back, 5 bases at V and 1 base at J, with 12 bases in the middle. Germline V gene sequence: CDR1 SGHDN, CDR2 FVKESK. This CDR3 is CASSEPAPSYEQYF. The CDR3 DNA follows: TGTGCCAGCAGCGAGCCAGCGCCATCCTACGAGCAGTACTTC.

The V and J genes are TRBV28 and TRBJ2-2, with TRBD2 matching over 10 bases. Germline lookup yields CDR1 MDHEN and CDR2 SYDVKM. This CDR3 region has 18 residues. After removal of 4 bases from V and 3 bases from J, the junction contained 11 bases not matched to a gene. CDR3 region: CASSSLAGGPGDTGELFF. The CDR3 region has the DNA TGTGCCAGCAGTTCCTTAGCGGGAGGCCCAGGGGACACCGGGGAGCTGTTTTTT.

The rearrangement links TRBV9 to TRBJ2-1, with 8 bases fitting TRBD2. This CDR3 region has 15 residues. With V trimmed by 4 bases and J by 0 bases, 3 bases remained unmatched. Germline V CDR1 and CDR2: SGDLS, YYNGEE. DNA of the CDR3: TGTGCCAGCAGCAAGGGACTAGGCTCCTACAATGAGCAGTTCTTC. Protein product: CASSKGLGSYNEQFF.

V is TRBV2 and J is TRBJ2-7; 7 bases are shared with TRBD1. CDR1 and CDR2 (germline): SNHLY, FYNNEI. V lost 8 bases to trimming and J lost 4 bases; unmatched junction nucleotides: 5. The CDR3 loop spans 12 amino acids. The CDR3 nucleotides are TGTGCCAGCTGGGGGACAGCTTACGAGCAGTACTTC. It is translated as CASWGTAYEQYF.

The chain links TRBV27 to TRBJ2-7; perhaps TRBD2 as D (6 bases). CDR3 size: 14 residues. Germline V CDR1 and CDR2: MNHEY, SMNVEV (reference sequence). V was trimmed by 5 bases and J by 2 bases, leaving 13 bases between them. The CDR3 is CASSPGVTTYEQYF. CDR3 DNA sequence: TGTGCCAGCAGTCCGGGAGTGACAACCTACGAGCAGTACTTC.

The rearrangement uses TRBV6-1 and TRBJ1-5, with D possibly TRBD1 on 5 matching bases. CDR3 length: 13 residues. Germline V gene data show CDR1 as MNHNS and CDR2 as SASEGT. Trimming pared 3 bases from V and 7 bases from J, leaving 10 bases between. CDR3 sequence: CASSEQGWQPQHF. CDR3 coding DNA: TGTGCCAGCAGTGAGCAGGGTTGGCAGCCCCAGCATTTT.

This chain joins TRBV18 and TRBJ1-1; 11 bases are a match to TRBD1. Trimming removed 6 bases from V and 5 bases from J; junction bases left unmatched: 8. The CDR3 is 15 amino acids. Per the germline V gene, CDR1 is KGHSH and CDR2 is LQKENI. The CDR3 nucleotides read TGTGCCAGCTCCCCGGGACAGGGGGTGTGGACTGAAGCTTTCTTT. Protein: CASSPGQGVWTEAFF.

V is TRBV5-1 and J is TRBJ1-2; D unclear. Germline V gene lookup returns CDR1 SGHRS and CDR2 YFSETQ. V lost 1 base and J lost 3, with 4 bases in between. The CDR3 totals 12 residues. Here the CDR3 reads CASSLTDYGYTF. CDR3 coding DNA: TGCGCCAGCAGCTTGACGGACTATGGCTACACCTTC.

The chain has TRBV9 and TRBJ1-4; 11 bases match TRBD1. The CDR3 consists of 17 residues. The germline V gene encodes CDR1 SGDLS and CDR2 YYNGEE. V lost 4 bases to trimming and J lost 7 bases; unmatched junction nucleotides: 12. The CDR3 DNA follows: TGTGCCAGCAGCACCGGACAGGGGGCGATTCTGGGTGAAAAACTGTTTTTT. Amino acid sequence: CASSTGQGAILGEKLFF.

CDR3 sequence: CASTGTGGQGYTF. In DNA form, the CDR3 reads TGTGCCAGTACCGGGACAGGGGGTCAGGGCTACACCTTC. This rearrangement joins TRBV7-9 to TRBJ1-2, with 11 positions matching TRBD1. In germline, CDR1 is SEHNR, CDR2 FQNEAQ (reference sequence). Trimming took 9 bases from V and 8 from J; bases not matched to a gene: 8. CDR3 length: 13 amino acids.

The V gene is TRBV27, the J gene TRBJ2-2; a weak D match, TRBD2 (5 bases). Germline CDR1 and CDR2: MNHEY and SMNVEV (reference sequence). The CDR3 contains 14 residues. V was pared by 7 bases and J by 2 bases, with 11 bases between. The CDR3 bases are TGTGCCAGCAACGCGGGTTTTAACACCGGGGAGCTGTTTTTT. Translating gives CASNAGFNTGELFF.

The rearrangement uses TRBV20-1 and TRBJ1-2; no firm D call. CDR1 is DFQATT and CDR2 is SNEGSKA in the germline V gene (reference sequence). The CDR3 sequence is 11 residues long. CDR3 in DNA: TGCAGGGCTGACTTCTCCTATGGCTACACCTTC. The encoded protein is CRADFSYGYTF.

The chain employs TRBV9 and TRBJ2-7; the match to TRBD1 covers 8 bases. Trimming at V came to 3 bases and at J to 5 bases, leaving 4 bases not matched to a gene. Germline V CDR1 and CDR2: SGDLS, YYNGEE. This CDR3 is built from 13 residues. CDR3 sequence (DNA): TGTGCCAGCAGCGGGACAGGGAACCACGAGCAGTACTTC. This gives the protein CASSGTGNHEQYF. Filled out from reference TRBV9 and TRBJ2-7, the complete variable domain reads DSGVTQTPKHLITATGQRVTLRCSPRSGDLSVYWYQQSLDQGLQFLIQYYNGEERAKGNILERFSAQQFPDLHSELNLSSLELGDSALYFCASSGTGNHEQYFGPGTRLTVT.

The gene calls are TRBV9 and TRBJ1-1; D is ambiguous. The CDR3 sequence is 13 residues long. V gave up 0 bases and J gave up 5 bases, with 8 bases separating them. Germline CDR1 reads SGDLS; CDR2 reads YYNGEE. The CDR3 region is CASSVVTGTEAFF. CDR3 coding DNA: TGTGCCAGCAGCGTAGTGACGGGGACTGAAGCTTTCTTT. The whole variable domain, filled in from reference TRBV9 and TRBJ1-1, reads DSGVTQTPKHLITATGQRVTLRCSPRSGDLSVYWYQQSLDQGLQFLIQYYNGEERAKGNILERFSAQQFPDLHSELNLSSLELGDSALYFCASSVVTGTEAFFGQGTRLTVV.

The V and J genes are TRBV29-1 and TRBJ2-7, with TRBD2 identical over 11 bases. V lost 7 bases and J lost 6; bases outside the gene matches: 8. Germline CDR1 SQVTM, CDR2 ANQGSEA. This CDR3 is 13 amino acids long. The chain's CDR3 is CSASTSGTAEQYF. The DNA of the CDR3 is TGCAGCGCCTCGACTAGCGGGACTGCCGAGCAGTACTTC.

The chain recombines TRBV27 with TRBJ1-5; no firm D call. Trimming left V 2 bases short and J 3 bases short, with 14 bases between. In germline, CDR1 is MNHEY, CDR2 SMNVEV (reference sequence). This CDR3 comprises 16 residues. CDR3 sequence: CASSLTGYSTNQPQHF. The CDR3 DNA is TGTGCCAGCAGTTTAACTGGGTACAGCACCAATCAGCCCCAGCATTTT.

The chain uses TRBV28 and TRBJ2-5; 8 bases map to TRBD2. This CDR3 has 14 residues. Germline CDR1 is MDHEN and CDR2 is SYDVKM. V trimming: 4 bases; J trimming: 2 bases; junction bases outside the gene matches: 3. CDR3 region: CASSYSGTQETQYF. The DNA of the CDR3 is TGTGCCAGCAGTTATAGCGGGACGCAAGAGACCCAGTACTTC.

The table lists this clone with a count of one. The chain uses TRBV5-4 and TRBJ2-7, with 9 positions matching TRBD2. The CDR3 sequence is 14 residues long. V shed 10 bases and J 5 bases; nucleotides not matched to a gene: 13. The germline CDR1 and CDR2 sequences are SGHNT and YYREEE (reference sequence). The CDR3 DNA reads TGTGCCGCCGGAAGCGGGGGGAGAGTCGACGAGCAGTACTTC. Residues: CAAGSGGRVDEQYF.

The chain joins TRBV5-1 to TRBJ1-1, with D hard to call. Trimming shortened V by 3 bases and J by 1 base, and 4 bases separated the two germline ends. The CDR3 sequence is 12 residues long. CDR1 and CDR2 from the germline V gene are SGHRS and YFSETQ. DNA for the CDR3: TGCGCCAGCAGCTCTCCGAACACTGAAGCTTTCTTT. Residues: CASSSPNTEAFF.

The gene calls are TRBV6-1 and TRBJ1-3; TRBD1 agrees at 10 bases. Losses at the gene ends were 4 bases for V and 4 bases for J; bases not matched to a gene: 1. The germline V gene has CDR1 MNHNS and CDR2 SASEGT. CDR3 length equals 14 residues. The CDR3 loop reads CASSVDRGGNTIYF. CDR3 DNA sequence: TGTGCCAGCAGTGTGGACAGGGGGGGAAACACCATATATTTT.

The V call is TRBV7-3, the J call TRBJ2-5; TRBD1 agrees at 9 bases. V shed 2 bases and J 5 bases; nucleotides not matched to a gene: 6. Germline V CDR1 and CDR2: SGHTA, FQGTGA. The CDR3 totals 15 residues. This CDR3 reads CASSLGDRDEETQYF. The DNA of the CDR3 is TGTGCCAGCAGCTTAGGGGACAGGGATGAGGAGACCCAGTACTTC.

The rearrangement links TRBV7-6 to TRBJ2-1; 12 positions agree with TRBD2. CDR1 and CDR2 from the germline V gene are SGHVS and FNYEAQ. This CDR3 has 15 residues. After removal of 3 bases from V and 4 bases from J, the junction contained 1 base not matched to a gene. The CDR3 sequence is CASSFGTSGYNEQFF. The CDR3 nucleotides are TGTGCCAGCAGCTTTGGGACTAGCGGGTACAATGAGCAGTTCTTC.

The genes are TRBV5-1 and TRBJ1-4; D is unresolved. This CDR3 is built from 14 residues. Looked up from germline, CDR1 is SGHRS and CDR2 is YFSETQ. Trimming took off 2 bases at V and 6 bases at J, with 11 bases between the two ends. The CDR3 DNA reads as TGCGCCAGCAGCTTTAGAGGGTTTGATGAAAAACTGTTTTTT. It yields the protein CASSFRGFDEKLFF. The full variable domain, rest sourced from reference TRBV5-1 and TRBJ1-4, is KAGVTQTPRYLIKTRGQQVTLSCSPISGHRSVSWYQQTPGQGLQFLFEYFSETQRNKGNFPGRFSGRQFSNSRSEMNVSTLELGDSALYLCASSFRGFDEKLFFGSGTQLSVL.